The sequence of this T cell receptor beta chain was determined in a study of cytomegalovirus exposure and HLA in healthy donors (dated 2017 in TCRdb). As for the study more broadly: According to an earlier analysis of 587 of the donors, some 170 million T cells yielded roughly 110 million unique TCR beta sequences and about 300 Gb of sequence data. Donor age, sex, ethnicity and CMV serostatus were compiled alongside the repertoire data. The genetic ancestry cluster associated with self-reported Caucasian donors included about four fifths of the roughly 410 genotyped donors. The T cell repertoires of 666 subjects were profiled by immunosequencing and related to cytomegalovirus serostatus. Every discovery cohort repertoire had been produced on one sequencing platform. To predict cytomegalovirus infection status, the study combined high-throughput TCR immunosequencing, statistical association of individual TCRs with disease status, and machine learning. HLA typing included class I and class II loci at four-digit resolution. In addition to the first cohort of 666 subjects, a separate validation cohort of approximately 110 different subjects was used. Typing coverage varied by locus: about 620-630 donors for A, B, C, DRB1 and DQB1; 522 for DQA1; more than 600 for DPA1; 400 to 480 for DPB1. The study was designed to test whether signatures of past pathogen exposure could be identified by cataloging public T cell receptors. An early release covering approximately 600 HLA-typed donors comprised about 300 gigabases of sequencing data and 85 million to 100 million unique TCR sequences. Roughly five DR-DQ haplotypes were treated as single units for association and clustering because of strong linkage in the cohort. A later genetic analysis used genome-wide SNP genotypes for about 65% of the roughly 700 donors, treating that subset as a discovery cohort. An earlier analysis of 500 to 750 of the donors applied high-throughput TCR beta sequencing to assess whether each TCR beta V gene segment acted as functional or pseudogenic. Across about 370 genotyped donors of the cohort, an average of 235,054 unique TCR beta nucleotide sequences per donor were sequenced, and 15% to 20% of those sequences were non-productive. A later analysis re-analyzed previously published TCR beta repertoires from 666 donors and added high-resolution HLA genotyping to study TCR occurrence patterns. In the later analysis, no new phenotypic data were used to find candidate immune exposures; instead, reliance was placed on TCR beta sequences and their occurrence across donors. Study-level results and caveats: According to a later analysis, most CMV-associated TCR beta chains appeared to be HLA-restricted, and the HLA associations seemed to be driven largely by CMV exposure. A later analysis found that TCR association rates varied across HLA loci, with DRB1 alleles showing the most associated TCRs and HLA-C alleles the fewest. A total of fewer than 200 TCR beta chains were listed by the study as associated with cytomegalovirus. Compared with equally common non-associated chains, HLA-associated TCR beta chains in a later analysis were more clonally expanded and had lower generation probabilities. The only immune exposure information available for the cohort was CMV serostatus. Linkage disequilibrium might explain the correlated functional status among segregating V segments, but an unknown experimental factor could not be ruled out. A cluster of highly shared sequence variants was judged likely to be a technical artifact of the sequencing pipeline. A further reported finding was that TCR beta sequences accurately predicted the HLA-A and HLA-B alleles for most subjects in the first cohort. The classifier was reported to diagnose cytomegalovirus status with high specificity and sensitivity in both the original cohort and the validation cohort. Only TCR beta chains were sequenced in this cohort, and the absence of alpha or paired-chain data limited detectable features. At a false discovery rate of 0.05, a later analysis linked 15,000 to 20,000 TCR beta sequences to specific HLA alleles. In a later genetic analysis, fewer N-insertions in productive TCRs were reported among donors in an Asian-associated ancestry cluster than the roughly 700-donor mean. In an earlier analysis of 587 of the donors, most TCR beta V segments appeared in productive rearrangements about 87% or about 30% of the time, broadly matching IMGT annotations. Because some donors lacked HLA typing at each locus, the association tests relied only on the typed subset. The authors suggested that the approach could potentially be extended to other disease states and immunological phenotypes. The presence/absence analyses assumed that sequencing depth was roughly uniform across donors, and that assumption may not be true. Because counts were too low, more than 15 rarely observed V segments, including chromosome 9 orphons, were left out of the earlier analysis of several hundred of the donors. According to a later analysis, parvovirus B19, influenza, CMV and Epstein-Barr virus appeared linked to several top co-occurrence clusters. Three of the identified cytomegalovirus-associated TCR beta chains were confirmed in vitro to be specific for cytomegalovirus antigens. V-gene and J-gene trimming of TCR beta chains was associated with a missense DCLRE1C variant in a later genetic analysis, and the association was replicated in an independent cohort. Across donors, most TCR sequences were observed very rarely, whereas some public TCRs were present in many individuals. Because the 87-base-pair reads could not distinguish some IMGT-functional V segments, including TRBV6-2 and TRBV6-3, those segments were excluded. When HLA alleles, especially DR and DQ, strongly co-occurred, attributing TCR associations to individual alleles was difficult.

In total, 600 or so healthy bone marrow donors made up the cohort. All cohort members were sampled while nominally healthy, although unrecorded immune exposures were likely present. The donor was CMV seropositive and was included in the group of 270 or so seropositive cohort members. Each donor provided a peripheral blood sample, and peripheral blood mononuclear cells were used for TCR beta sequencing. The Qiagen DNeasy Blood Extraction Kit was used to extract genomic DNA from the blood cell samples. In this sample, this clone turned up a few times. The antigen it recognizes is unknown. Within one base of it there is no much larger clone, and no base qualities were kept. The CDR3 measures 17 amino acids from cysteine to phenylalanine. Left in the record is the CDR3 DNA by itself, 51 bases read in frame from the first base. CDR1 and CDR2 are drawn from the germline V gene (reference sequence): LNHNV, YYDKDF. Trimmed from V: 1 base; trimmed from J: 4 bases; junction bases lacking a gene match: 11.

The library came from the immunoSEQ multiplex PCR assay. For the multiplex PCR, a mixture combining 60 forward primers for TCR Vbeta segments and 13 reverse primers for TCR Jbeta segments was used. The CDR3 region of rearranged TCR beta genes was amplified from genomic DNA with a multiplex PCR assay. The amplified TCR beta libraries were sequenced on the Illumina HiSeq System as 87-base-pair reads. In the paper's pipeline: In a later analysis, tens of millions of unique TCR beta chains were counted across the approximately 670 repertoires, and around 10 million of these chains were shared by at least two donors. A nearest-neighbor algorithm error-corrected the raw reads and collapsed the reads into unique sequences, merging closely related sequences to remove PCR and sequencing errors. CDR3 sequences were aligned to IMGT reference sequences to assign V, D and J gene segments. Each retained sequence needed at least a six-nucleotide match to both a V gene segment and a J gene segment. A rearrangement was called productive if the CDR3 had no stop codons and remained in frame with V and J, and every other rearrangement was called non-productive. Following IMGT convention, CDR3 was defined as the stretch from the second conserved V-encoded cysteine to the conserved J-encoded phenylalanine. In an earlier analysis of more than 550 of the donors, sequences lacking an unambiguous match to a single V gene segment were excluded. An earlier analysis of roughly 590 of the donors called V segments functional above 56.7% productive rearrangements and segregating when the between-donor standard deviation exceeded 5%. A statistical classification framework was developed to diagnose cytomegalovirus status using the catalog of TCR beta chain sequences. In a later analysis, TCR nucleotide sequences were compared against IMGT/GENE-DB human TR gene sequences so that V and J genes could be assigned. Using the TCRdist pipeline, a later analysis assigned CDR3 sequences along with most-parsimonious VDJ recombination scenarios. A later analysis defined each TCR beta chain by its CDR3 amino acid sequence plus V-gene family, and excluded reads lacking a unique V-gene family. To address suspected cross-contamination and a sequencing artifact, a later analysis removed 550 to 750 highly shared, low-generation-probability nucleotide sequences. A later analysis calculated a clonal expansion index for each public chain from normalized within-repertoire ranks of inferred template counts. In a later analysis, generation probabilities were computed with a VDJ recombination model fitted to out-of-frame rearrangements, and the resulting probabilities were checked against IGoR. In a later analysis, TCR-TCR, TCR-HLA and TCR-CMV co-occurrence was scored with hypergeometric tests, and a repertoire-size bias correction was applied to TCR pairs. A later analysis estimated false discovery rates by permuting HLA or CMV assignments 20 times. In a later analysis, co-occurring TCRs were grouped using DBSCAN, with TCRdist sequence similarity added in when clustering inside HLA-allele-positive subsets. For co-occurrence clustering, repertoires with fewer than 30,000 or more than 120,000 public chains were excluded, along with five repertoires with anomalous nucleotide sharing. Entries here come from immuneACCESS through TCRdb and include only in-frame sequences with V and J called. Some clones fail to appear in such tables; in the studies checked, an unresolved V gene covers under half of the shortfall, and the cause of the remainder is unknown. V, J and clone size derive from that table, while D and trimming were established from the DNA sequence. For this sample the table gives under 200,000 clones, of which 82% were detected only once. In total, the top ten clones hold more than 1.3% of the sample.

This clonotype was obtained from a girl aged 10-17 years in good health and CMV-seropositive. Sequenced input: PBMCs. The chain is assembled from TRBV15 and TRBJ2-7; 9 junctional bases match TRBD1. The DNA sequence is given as TGTGCCACCAGCAGAGGAATTGGGACAGGGAGTCGGTACGAGCAGTACTTC. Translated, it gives CATSRGIGTGSRYEQYF.